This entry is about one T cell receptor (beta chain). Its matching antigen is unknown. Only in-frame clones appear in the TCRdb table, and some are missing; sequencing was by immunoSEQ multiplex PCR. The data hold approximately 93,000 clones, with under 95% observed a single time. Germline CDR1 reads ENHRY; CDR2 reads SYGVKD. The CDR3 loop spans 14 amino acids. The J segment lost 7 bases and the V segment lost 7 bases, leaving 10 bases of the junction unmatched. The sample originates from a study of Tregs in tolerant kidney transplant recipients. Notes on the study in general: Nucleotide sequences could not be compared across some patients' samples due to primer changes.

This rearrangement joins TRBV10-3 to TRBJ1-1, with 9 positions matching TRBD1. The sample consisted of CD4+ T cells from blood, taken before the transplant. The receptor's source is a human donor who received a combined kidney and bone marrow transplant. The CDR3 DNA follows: TGTGCCATCAACTCCGTACAGGGGGCCCTTGAAGCTTTCTTT. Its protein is CAINSVQGALEAFF.